This T cell receptor beta chain was sequenced in a study of blood T cell repertoires in COVID-19. The germline CDR1 and CDR2 sequences are MNHNS and SASEGT. The V gene lost 11 bases and the J gene lost 2 bases, with 19 bases spanning the gap. The CDR3 runs 15 residues. As originally analysed: Reference gene primers were amplified, and this amplification served to estimate nucleated cell counts. Profiling relied on immunoSEQ multiplex PCR, and the TCRdb table lists in-frame clones only, not all of them. The V and J calls and clone size come from that table; D and trimming were worked out from the DNA. The table has more than 65,000 clones, roughly 85% seen once.

This chain joins TRBV6-1 and TRBJ1-5; a weak D match, TRBD1 (6 bases). Source material: peripheral blood. The TCR was taken from a man aged 55 to 70 with acute or convalescent COVID-19. DNA for the CDR3: TGTGCCGCAGCCCGGGGGGCAGTGCGCAATCAGCCCCAGCATTTT. This translates into CAAARGAVRNQPQHF.